A single sample gave rise to the 5 T cell receptor beta chains below, sequenced in a study of T cell responses to AZD1222 COVID-19 vaccine. Some clones are missing from TCRdb's copy, which holds only in-frame ones; the method was immunoSEQ multiplex PCR. Here the sample spans about 110,000 clones, roughly 90% being singletons. The sample consisted of peripheral blood, taken on day 0 of MenACWY control vaccination. Receptors were obtained from an adult in good health.

The rearrangement links TRBV4-2 to TRBJ2-1; 7 bases line up with TRBD2. The V gene end was trimmed by 1 base and the J gene end by 5 bases; junction bases not matched to a gene: 5. The CDR3 is 15 residues long. Germline V CDR1 and CDR2: LGHNA, YNFKEQ. The CDR3 loop reads CASSQVWGRDNEQFF. Here the CDR3 DNA reads TGTGCCAGCAGCCAAGTTTGGGGGAGGGACAATGAGCAGTTCTTC.

The V gene is TRBV3-1 (or the pseudogene TRBV3-2), the J gene TRBJ2-1; D not resolved. There are 13 residues in the CDR3. Germline V lookup: CDR1 LGHDT, CDR2 YNNKEL (reference sequence). Between the trimmed V and J ends, which lost 2 bases and 7 bases, there was a span of 9 bases. CDR3 bases: TGTGCCAGCAGCCAAACTCTAAGGAATGAGCAGTTCTTC. Encoded protein: CASSQTLRNEQFF.

This sequence joins TRBV19 and TRBJ1-4; 7 bases are shared with TRBD1. The CDR3 has 15 residues. Losses at the gene ends were 7 bases for V and 6 bases for J; bases not matched to a gene: 11. Germline CDR1 is LNHDA and CDR2 is SQIVND (reference sequence). The CDR3 here is CASTQAGTAYEKLFF. CDR3 coding DNA: TGTGCCAGTACTCAGGCCGGGACAGCTTATGAAAAACTGTTTTTT.

The rearrangement uses TRBV19 and TRBJ1-5; D is possibly TRBD1 (5 bases). CDR3 length: 15 amino acids. V was clipped by 2 bases and J by 9 bases, with 17 bases between them. Germline V CDR1 and CDR2: LNHDA, SQIVND (reference sequence). CDR3 sequence reads: CASSIPGRVDRPQHF. The CDR3 DNA follows: TGTGCCAGTAGTATACCCGGCAGGGTCGATCGGCCCCAGCATTTT.

This rearrangement joins TRBV5-1 to TRBJ2-3; the match to TRBD2 covers 7 bases. Germline lookup yields CDR1 SGHRS and CDR2 YFSETQ. The CDR3 is 16 amino acids. Unmatched junction bases numbered 5, after V lost 0 bases and J lost 1 base. The CDR3 coding sequence is TGCGCCAGCAGCTTGGGTGGAAGCGGGGGCACAGATACGCAGTATTTT. Amino acids: CASSLGGSGGTDTQYF.